Listed below are T cell receptor beta chains from one sample, sequenced in a study of T cells expressing NK-cell markers. One entry per CDR3 protein, without DNA, is what TCRdb gives after re-calling the 5' RACE reads. The listing records roughly 300,000 distinct CDR3 sequences. Sequenced sample: blood T cells: a sorted CD56 or NKG2C T cell subset, CD4+ or CD8+ T cells, or bulk PBMC T cells (not recorded which). Every receptor here comes from a woman aged 18 to 75 in good health. Both conserved end residues are part of each CDR3.

j_call: TRBJ1-5; v_call: TRBV25-1; cdr3_aa: CASSGGLQPQHF
j_call: TRBJ1-4; v_call: TRBV10-3; cdr3_aa: CAISLAGANEKLFF
j_call: TRBJ1-5; v_call: TRBV11-2; cdr3_aa: CASSSNSLSNQPQHF
j_call: TRBJ2-7; v_call: TRBV5-1; cdr3_aa: CASSSRTSGRAAYEQYF
j_call: TRBJ2-2; v_call: TRBV6-5; cdr3_aa: CASSYEGATGELFF
j_call: TRBJ2-3; v_call: TRBV20-1; cdr3_aa: CSARSAYLTDTQYF
j_call: TRBJ2-5; v_call: TRBV18; cdr3_aa: CASSLPAGGMETQYF
j_call: TRBJ2-6; v_call: TRBV7-2; cdr3_aa: CASSLAGVGVANVLTF
j_call: TRBJ1-1; v_call: TRBV18; cdr3_aa: CASSQRMENTEAFF
j_call: TRBJ2-1; v_call: TRBV12-3/TRBV12-4; cdr3_aa: CASRTSGGAYNEQFF
j_call: TRBJ1-3; v_call: TRBV28; cdr3_aa: CASSWTGGGPAGSGNTIYF
j_call: TRBJ1-2; v_call: TRBV10-3; cdr3_aa: CAISELGQGNYGYTF
j_call: TRBJ2-7; v_call: TRBV20-1; cdr3_aa: CSAWPDTHYEQYF
j_call: TRBJ2-2; v_call: TRBV12-3/TRBV12-4; cdr3_aa: CASRQEATGTGELFF
j_call: TRBJ2-3; v_call: TRBV20-1; cdr3_aa: CSARVTKADTQYF
j_call: TRBJ2-1; v_call: TRBV29-1; cdr3_aa: CSAPGGQGYNEQFF
j_call: TRBJ1-4; v_call: TRBV7-9; cdr3_aa: CASSPLAGAGEKLFF
j_call: TRBJ1-4; v_call: TRBV5-1; cdr3_aa: CASSPPTQGEKLFF
j_call: TRBJ2-1; v_call: TRBV12-3/TRBV12-4; cdr3_aa: CASRSPGLVDHNEQFF
j_call: TRBJ2-1; v_call: TRBV7-2; cdr3_aa: CASSHYGGPEQFF
j_call: TRBJ1-1; v_call: TRBV5-1; cdr3_aa: CASKPDRAGSGTEAFF
j_call: TRBJ2-3; v_call: TRBV7-9; cdr3_aa: CASSQRTGSTDTQYF
j_call: TRBJ2-1; v_call: TRBV6-2/TRBV6-3; cdr3_aa: CASSYPTAGGVDEQFF
j_call: TRBJ2-3; v_call: TRBV5-1; cdr3_aa: CASSPPRDGADTQYF
j_call: TRBJ2-3; v_call: TRBV5-1; cdr3_aa: CASSSNREWDTQYF
j_call: TRBJ1-2; v_call: TRBV7-2; cdr3_aa: CASSLQTGGAGNGYTF
j_call: TRBJ1-2; v_call: TRBV2; cdr3_aa: CASSAVSNGYTF
j_call: TRBJ1-5; v_call: TRBV6-1; cdr3_aa: CASSELGGWAEQPQHF
j_call: TRBJ2-7; v_call: TRBV12-3/TRBV12-4; cdr3_aa: CASSPGTSGRGEQYF
j_call: TRBJ1-5; v_call: TRBV12-3/TRBV12-4; cdr3_aa: CASSRRDNQPQHF
j_call: TRBJ2-1; v_call: TRBV6-1; cdr3_aa: CAVRREGAYNEQFF
j_call: TRBJ2-3; v_call: TRBV20-1; cdr3_aa: CSARKPGIPDTQYF
j_call: TRBJ2-2; v_call: TRBV18; cdr3_aa: CASSPPGLERSGELFF
j_call: TRBJ2-7; v_call: TRBV12-3/TRBV12-4; cdr3_aa: CASSPRTGANGEQYF
j_call: TRBJ2-3; v_call: TRBV5-6; cdr3_aa: CASSFTEGDTQYF
j_call: TRBJ2-1; v_call: TRBV27; cdr3_aa: CASSFQPGVYNEQFF
j_call: TRBJ1-1; v_call: TRBV6-2/TRBV6-3; cdr3_aa: CASSYSRANTEAFF
j_call: TRBJ1-2; v_call: TRBV14; cdr3_aa: CASSPTTGTGPRGGYTF
j_call: TRBJ2-5; v_call: TRBV5-5; cdr3_aa: CASSLGWEEETQYF
j_call: TRBJ2-7; v_call: TRBV28; cdr3_aa: CASSSRAERQGLSYEQYF
j_call: TRBJ1-1; v_call: TRBV5-5; cdr3_aa: CASQLNTEAFF
j_call: TRBJ2-3; v_call: TRBV3-1; cdr3_aa: CASSQRGRPTDTQYF
j_call: TRBJ2-1; v_call: TRBV5-1; cdr3_aa: CASSLGLAGGVVYYNEQFF
j_call: TRBJ2-3; v_call: TRBV3-1; cdr3_aa: CASTPRRATDTQYF
j_call: TRBJ2-1; v_call: TRBV7-9; cdr3_aa: CASSPQREGNNEQFF
j_call: TRBJ2-2; v_call: TRBV7-9; cdr3_aa: CASSLATGMGTGELFF
j_call: TRBJ1-1; v_call: TRBV5-8; cdr3_aa: CASRRSGTAGTEAFF
j_call: TRBJ2-7; v_call: TRBV12-3/TRBV12-4; cdr3_aa: CASSLAASSYEQYF
j_call: TRBJ1-6; v_call: TRBV30; cdr3_aa: CAWSVPNSPLHF
j_call: TRBJ1-4; v_call: TRBV7-9; cdr3_aa: CASSIHPTRDRVGKLFF
j_call: TRBJ2-3; v_call: TRBV6-1; cdr3_aa: CASRKDNWGLNTQYF
j_call: TRBJ2-7; v_call: TRBV20-1; cdr3_aa: CSASGRGDEQYF
j_call: TRBJ1-1; v_call: TRBV5-1; cdr3_aa: CASSVTGTEAFF
j_call: TRBJ2-4; v_call: TRBV20-1; cdr3_aa: CSARDSLRAKISQNIQYF